This T cell receptor beta chain was recorded in a study of relationships among human T cell subsets. The T cell receptor alpha and beta CDR3 regions were amplified from mRNA by semiquantitative ARM-PCR. Tagged nested gene-specific primers were used first, then communal superprimers amplified exponentially. TCRdb recomputed calls from the multiplex PCR reads with MiXCR, one row per CDR3 protein. The table has approximately 15,000 distinct CDR3 sequences, roughly 64% seen once. For this clonotype: Its antigen remains unknown.

With 5 bases removed from V and 3 bases from J, the gap between germline ends came to 10 bases. Per the germline V gene, CDR1 is SQVTM and CDR2 is ANQGSEA. The CDR3 length is 12 residues. Points from the study as a whole: Over 60% of CD8+ cytotoxic sequences came from clones with over 100 reads. Bead-based sorting did not rule out CD4+CD8+ double-positive cells.

Sample: total T cells sorted from blood. The sequence was collected from a man aged 40-50 years in good health. This chain links TRBV29-1 with TRBJ1-1; the D is unclear. For the CDR3, the DNA is TGCAGCGTTAGTATGGCGTACACTGAAGCTTTCTTT. This translates into CSVSMAYTEAFF. The variable domain in full, completed from reference TRBV29-1 and TRBJ1-1, reads SAVISQKPSRDICQRGTSLTIQCQVDSQVTMMFWYRQQPGQSLTLIATANQGSEATYESGFVIDKFPISRPNLTFSTLTVSNMSPEDSSIYLCSVSMAYTEAFFGQGTRLTVV.